This TCR beta chain was found in a study of persistence of HIV-infected CD4 T cells. Whole-study findings and limits: TCR analyses could not target the rare provirus-carrying CMV-responding cells.

The CDR3 totals 15 residues. V lost 2 bases to trimming and J lost 4 bases, with 15 bases between them. Germline V gene data show CDR1 as LGHDT and CDR2 as YNNKEL (reference sequence). As to this clone: Its antigen is still unknown.

The immunoSEQ assay was version 4, run in survey mode. Assay: immunoSEQ multiplex PCR; the TCRdb copy retains only in-frame clones and omits some. The sample has 35,000 or so clones, roughly 84% seen once. Cells were stimulated with overlapping HIV-1 Gag 15-mer peptides. Sorted nonresponding memory CD4+ T cells were CD40L-negative, CD69-negative, CD45RO-high. CD4+ T cell counts exceeded 400 cells/uL; CMV serology was positive. Stimulated PBMCs had first been depleted of CD8+ T cells. For approximately 17 hours, CD8-depleted PBMCs received anti-CD28/CD49d costimulation, a CD40-blocking antibody and enfuvirtide.

The chain recombines TRBV3-1 (or the pseudogene TRBV3-2) with TRBJ2-7, with D perhaps TRBD1 or TRBD2 (5 bases each). The sequenced sample was cultured CD4+ T cells from PBMCs, obtained from a patient who received antiretroviral therapy. The source is an adult with HIV. The donor label of this sample is uncertain. CDR3 DNA sequence: TGTGCCAGCAGCCAAAGAGAGGGGTACTCGTACGAGCAGTACTTC. This gives the protein CASSQREGYSYEQYF.